The 7 T cell receptor beta chains below come from one sample, sequenced in a study of cytomegalovirus exposure and HLA in healthy donors. Both 60 Vbeta primers and 13 Jbeta primers went into the PCR. The assay was immunoSEQ multiplex PCR, and TCRdb's table has in-frame clones only and misses some. In the table there are about 150,000 clones, 63% of which are singletons. What was sequenced was PBMCs. Receptor source: a woman aged 55-70 years in good health and CMV-seropositive.

The chain joins TRBV13 to TRBJ2-3, with a possible D match to TRBD1 (6 bases). The CDR3 is 12 amino acids. Per the germline V gene, CDR1 is PRHDT and CDR2 is FYEKMQ (reference sequence). V was trimmed by 5 bases and J by 6 bases, leaving 9 bases between them. The CDR3 spells CASSLRGDTQYF. CDR3 coding DNA: TGTGCCAGCAGCCTTAGGGGGGATACGCAGTATTTT.

V usage is TRBV4-2 and J usage is TRBJ1-4; weak D call: TRBD1 (5 bases). CDR3 length: 15 amino acids. V was clipped by 4 bases and J by 13 bases, with 22 bases between them. The germline V gene encodes CDR1 LGHNA and CDR2 YNFKEQ. The CDR3 nucleotides are TGTGCCAGCAGCCCCGAACCACAGGCCCCCATGGGACTGTTTTTT. Its protein product is CASSPEPQAPMGLFF.

The chain uses TRBV5-1 and TRBJ2-3, with D unclear. Germline V gene sequence: CDR1 SGHRS, CDR2 YFSETQ. With 4 bases removed from V and 3 bases from J, the gap between germline ends came to 12 bases. There are 14 residues in the CDR3. The CDR3 spells CASSLGVGTDTQYF. The CDR3 DNA sequence: TGCGCCAGCAGCCTTGGAGTTGGAACAGATACGCAGTATTTT.

This clone was picked up one time. This chain connects TRBV11-2 to TRBJ2-5; unclear D gene. The CDR3 has 13 amino acids. Germline V gives CDR1 SGHAT, CDR2 FQNNGV. V lost 1 base to trimming and J lost 5 bases, with 8 bases between them. CDR3: CASSLARYETQYF. CDR3 in DNA: TGTGCCAGCAGCTTAGCCCGTTATGAGACCCAGTACTTC.

The chain employs TRBV28 and TRBJ1-1, with D tentatively TRBD1 (5 bases). V gave up 6 bases and J gave up 3 bases, with 14 bases separating them. The length of the CDR3 is 14 residues. Germline values: CDR1 MDHEN, CDR2 SYDVKM. This chain's CDR3 is CASSYMGGHTEAFF. The DNA of the CDR3 is TGTGCCAGCAGCTACATGGGGGGTCACACTGAAGCTTTCTTT.

The chain has TRBV28 and TRBJ1-2; D might be TRBD1 (6 bases). V dropped 4 bases and J dropped 2 bases, with 11 bases sitting between them. The CDR3 length is 14 residues. Per the germline V gene, CDR1 is MDHEN and CDR2 is SYDVKM. In nucleotides, the CDR3 is TGTGCCAGCAGTTCCCCGAGGGGGAACTATGGCTACACCTTC. It encodes CASSSPRGNYGYTF.

Only a few counts were recorded for this clone. This rearrangement joins TRBV7-2 to TRBJ2-3; 10 bases are a match to TRBD2. Germline assignment: CDR1 SGHTA and CDR2 FQGNSA. The CDR3 is 17 residues long. V lost 0 bases to trimming and J lost 4 bases; unmatched junction nucleotides: 7. DNA for the CDR3: TGTGCCAGCAGCTTAGCTCCTAGCGGGAGCGGTGCAGATACGCAGTATTTT. It encodes CASSLAPSGSGADTQYF. The variable domain in full, with the rest retrieved from reference TRBV7-2 and TRBJ2-3, is GAGVSQSPSNKVTEKGKDVELRCDPISGHTALYWYRQSLGQGLEFLIYFQGNSAPDKSGLPSDRFSAERTGGSVSTLTIQRTQQEDSAVYLCASSLAPSGSGADTQYFGPGTRLTVL.